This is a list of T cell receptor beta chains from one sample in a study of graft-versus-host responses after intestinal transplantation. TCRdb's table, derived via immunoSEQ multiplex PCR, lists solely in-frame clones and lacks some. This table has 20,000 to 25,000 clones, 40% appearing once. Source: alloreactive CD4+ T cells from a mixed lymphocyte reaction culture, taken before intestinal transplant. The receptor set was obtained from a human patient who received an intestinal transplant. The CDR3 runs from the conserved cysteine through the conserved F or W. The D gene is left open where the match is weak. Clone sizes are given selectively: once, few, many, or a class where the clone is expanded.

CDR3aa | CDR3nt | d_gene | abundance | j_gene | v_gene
CASSFWTVATNEKLFF | TGTGCCAGCAGCTTCTGGACAGTTGCAACTAATGAAAAACTGTTTTTT | - | - | TRBJ1-4 | TRBV5-4
CASSLALRASGSYEQYF | TGTGCCAGCAGCTTAGCGCTTAGGGCTAGCGGTTCCTACGAGCAGTACTTC | TRBD2 | - | TRBJ2-7 | TRBV7-9
CASSQVHQGPNEKLFF | TGCGCCAGCAGCCAAGTTCATCAGGGTCCTAATGAAAAACTGTTTTTT | - | medium-sized | TRBJ1-4 | TRBV4-3
CASSGLGLKAEAFF | TGTGCCAGCAGCGGTTTAGGACTTAAGGCTGAAGCTTTCTTT | - | few | TRBJ1-1 | TRBV25-1
CSGAGPRGAYF | TGCAGTGGAGCGGGACCTAGAGGGGCGTACTTC | TRBD2 | - | TRBJ2-7 | TRBV20-1
CAWRAGGNTIYF | TGTGCCTGGAGGGCTGGTGGAAACACCATATATTTT | - | - | TRBJ1-3 | TRBV30
CASSYRTGQVSPLHF | TGTGCCAGCAGCTACCGGACAGGGCAGGTTTCACCCCTCCACTTT | TRBD1 | few | TRBJ1-6 | TRBV5-6
CAWSSGGGYTF | TGTGCCTGGAGTTCGGGAGGCGGCTACACCTTC | - | - | TRBJ1-2 | TRBV30
CASSYIQGSGNTIYF | TGTGCCAGCAGTTACATACAGGGCTCTGGAAACACCATATATTTT | - | - | TRBJ1-3 | TRBV6-6
CASSSGLAGVYSEQFF | TGTGCCAGCAGTTCGGGACTAGCGGGAGTGTACTCAGAGCAGTTCTTC | TRBD2 | few | TRBJ2-1 | TRBV6-5
CASNRGRVYEQYF | TGTGCCAGCAACAGGGGACGGGTCTACGAGCAGTACTTC | TRBD1 | - | TRBJ2-7 | TRBV7-2
CASSPTSGGNTGELFF | TGTGCCAGCTCCCCCACTAGCGGGGGGAACACCGGGGAGCTGTTTTTT | TRBD2 | few | TRBJ2-2 | TRBV18
CASKANTGFSPLHF | TGTGCCAGCAAGGCTAATACAGGGTTTTCACCCCTCCACTTT | - | - | TRBJ1-6 | TRBV2
CAWSGGYSNQPQHF | TGTGCCTGGAGTGGAGGTTATAGCAATCAGCCCCAGCATTTT | - | - | TRBJ1-5 | TRBV30
CASSRGLAASNEQFF | TGTGCCAGCAGTAGAGGACTAGCGGCCTCGAATGAGCAGTTCTTC | TRBD2 | - | TRBJ2-1 | TRBV6-1
CASSYRDRGVQEAFF | TGTGCCAGCAGTTACAGGGACAGGGGGGTCCAAGAAGCTTTCTTT | TRBD1 | - | TRBJ1-1 | TRBV6-6
CASSSGQGIYEQYF | TGTGCCAGTAGTTCAGGACAGGGCATATACGAGCAGTACTTC | TRBD1 | few | TRBJ2-7 | TRBV19
CASSPQTGTGGDEQYF | TGTGCCAGCAGCCCACAAACCGGGACAGGGGGCGACGAGCAGTACTTC | TRBD1 | few | TRBJ2-7 | TRBV7-9
CASSRLSRQGYTF | TGTGCCAGCAGCCGCCTATCGAGACAGGGCTACACCTTC | - | few | TRBJ1-2 | TRBV14
CASRSSDYSNQPQHF | TGTGCCAGCAGGTCCAGTGATTATAGCAATCAGCCCCAGCATTTT | - | - | TRBJ1-5 | TRBV2
CASSFGDRRNQPQHF | TGTGCCAGCAGTTTTGGGGACAGGCGCAATCAGCCCCAGCATTTT | TRBD1 | - | TRBJ1-5 | TRBV28
CASGADFTDTQYF | TGTGCCAGCGGCGCTGACTTCACAGATACGCAGTATTTT | - | - | TRBJ2-3 | TRBV2
CASRVSSYNSPLHF | TGTGCCAGCAGGGTGAGCTCCTATAATTCACCCCTCCACTTT | - | few | TRBJ1-6 | TRBV6-1
CASTTEGGETQYF | TGTGCCAGCACCACCGAAGGGGGAGAGACCCAGTACTTC | - | - | TRBJ2-5 | TRBV11-2
CASSYKRFSNTEAFF | TGTGCCAGCAGTTACAAGCGCTTTTCGAACACTGAAGCTTTCTTT | - | - | TRBJ1-1 | TRBV6-5
CAGARSGNTIYF | TGTGCCGGGGCTCGCTCTGGAAACACCATATATTTT | - | few | TRBJ1-3 | TRBV6-4
CASSLQTGYTEAFF | TGCGCCAGCTCATTGCAGACGGGATACACTGAAGCTTTCTTT | - | - | TRBJ1-1 | TRBV5-1
CASSIVGGVKTQYF | TGTGCCAGTAGTATAGTGGGGGGAGTGAAGACCCAGTACTTC | - | - | TRBJ2-5 | TRBV19
CAWSRSGSSNQPQHF | TGTGCCTGGAGTAGGTCAGGGTCTAGCAATCAGCCCCAGCATTTT | - | - | TRBJ1-5 | TRBV30
CASSPDRRQFGYTF | TGTGCCAGTAGCCCCGACAGGCGGCAGTTCGGCTACACCTTC | - | - | TRBJ1-2 | TRBV19
CASSLYPSPLHF | TGTGCCAGCAGCTTATATCCTTCACCCCTCCACTTT | - | - | TRBJ1-6 | TRBV7-9
CASSLISRVSGELFF | TGTGCCAGCAGCTTAATTTCTCGGGTCTCCGGGGAGCTGTTTTTT | - | - | TRBJ2-2 | TRBV7-2
CASSLGDRVDQPQHF | TGTGCCAGCAGCTTGGGGGACAGGGTCGATCAGCCCCAGCATTTT | TRBD1 | few | TRBJ1-5 | TRBV5-8
CASSPLSGVPSGANVLTF | TGTGCCAGCAGCCCCTTATCGGGAGTCCCCTCTGGGGCCAACGTCCTGACTTTC | - | - | TRBJ2-6 | TRBV7-6
CASGLQGGRYEQYF | TGTGCCAGCGGGTTACAGGGAGGGAGATACGAGCAGTACTTC | - | - | TRBJ2-7 | TRBV11-3
CASSDTSGAFTTQYF | TGTGCCAGCAGTGACACTAGCGGAGCCTTTACGACCCAGTACTTC | TRBD2 | - | TRBJ2-5 | TRBV6-1
CASSLDLGARGVIQYF | TGCGCCAGCAGCTTGGACCTGGGGGCAAGGGGCGTCATTCAGTACTTC | - | - | TRBJ2-4 | TRBV5-1
CASSMGTSGLGDTQYF | TGTGCCAGTAGTATGGGGACTAGCGGACTGGGGGATACGCAGTATTTT | TRBD2 | few | TRBJ2-3 | TRBV19
CASRFLAGAVDTQYF | TGTGCCAGCAGATTTCTAGCGGGGGCCGTGGATACGCAGTATTTT | TRBD2 | - | TRBJ2-3 | TRBV6-1
CASSQGASGNTIYF | TGTGCCAGCAGTCAGGGGGCTTCTGGAAACACCATATATTTT | TRBD1 | - | TRBJ1-3 | TRBV2
CASSVGRIGELFF | TGTGCCAGCAGCGTAGGGAGAATCGGGGAGCTGTTTTTT | - | - | TRBJ2-2 | TRBV9
CASSIGRDRFNQPQHF | TGTGCCAGTAGTATCGGGCGGGACAGATTCAATCAGCCCCAGCATTTT | TRBD1 | - | TRBJ1-5 | TRBV19
CASSVGQNTGELFF | TGTGCCAGCAGCGTAGGGCAGAACACCGGGGAGCTGTTTTTT | - | few | TRBJ2-2 | TRBV9
CASSYSPEVPFCEQYF | TGTGCCAGCAGTTACTCCCCTGAGGTTCCTTTCTGTGAGCAGTACTTC | - | - | TRBJ2-7 | TRBV6-7
CASSVRQGISYEQYF | TGTGCCAGCAGTGTAAGGCAGGGGATCTCCTACGAGCAGTACTTC | - | - | TRBJ2-7 | TRBV6-1
CASRSGTSRVNEQFF | TGTGCCAGCAGAAGCGGGACTAGCAGGGTCAATGAGCAGTTCTTC | TRBD2 | few | TRBJ2-1 | TRBV5-4
CASSFGTSKETQYF | TGTGCCAGCAGCTTCGGGACATCCAAAGAGACCCAGTACTTC | - | - | TRBJ2-5 | TRBV5-4
CAPGRLGTYEQYF | TGTGCCCCGGGTCGGCTCGGGACCTACGAGCAGTACTTC | - | few | TRBJ2-7 | TRBV19
CASSLGLAGAYEQYF | TGTGCCAGCAGCTTAGGGCTAGCGGGAGCCTACGAGCAGTACTTC | TRBD2 | - | TRBJ2-7 | TRBV7-2
CASSLFIPLLYRQGQNHRTEAFF | TGTGCCAGCAGTTTATTTATACCCCTTTTATACCGACAGGGGCAAAATCATCGCACTGAAGCTTTCTTT | TRBD1 | - | TRBJ1-1 | TRBV27
CASAIRTSGRYYNEQFF | TGTGCCAGCGCCATTCGGACTAGCGGGAGGTACTACAATGAGCAGTTCTTC | TRBD2 | few | TRBJ2-1 | TRBV7-8
CASSANRGLGVEQYF | TGTGCCAGTAGTGCAAACAGGGGTTTGGGCGTCGAGCAGTACTTC | TRBD1 | - | TRBJ2-7 | TRBV19
CASCLRPQETQYF | TGTGCCAGCTGTTTGAGGCCCCAAGAGACCCAGTACTTC | - | few | TRBJ2-5 | TRBV2
CSVTLGGNTEAFF | TGCAGCGTGACGTTGGGGGGGAACACTGAAGCTTTCTTT | - | few | TRBJ1-1 | TRBV29-1
CASSRTGGWDTGELFF | TGTGCCAGCAGCCGGACAGGGGGCTGGGACACCGGGGAGCTGTTTTTT | TRBD1 | - | TRBJ2-2 | TRBV9
CASSHSGTEQFF | TGTGCCAGCAGTCATAGCGGGACCGAGCAGTTCTTC | TRBD2 | few | TRBJ2-1 | TRBV27
CASSLGDRTWAFF | TGTGCCAGCAGCCTAGGCGACAGAACGTGGGCTTTCTTT | - | - | TRBJ1-1 | TRBV11-1
CASSVELGQGEQYF | TGTGCCAGCAGTGTGGAGCTAGGGCAGGGCGAGCAGTACTTC | - | - | TRBJ2-7 | TRBV6-4